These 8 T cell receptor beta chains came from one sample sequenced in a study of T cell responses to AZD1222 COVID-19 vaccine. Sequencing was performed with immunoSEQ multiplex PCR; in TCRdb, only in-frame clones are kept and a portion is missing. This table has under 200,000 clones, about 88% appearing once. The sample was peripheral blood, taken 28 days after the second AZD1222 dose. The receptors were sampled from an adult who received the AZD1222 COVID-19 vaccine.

CDR3 nucleotides: TGTGCCAGCACCCGGGACACCTCCTACGAGCAGTACTTC. This translates into CASTRDTSYEQYF. The chain carries TRBV28 and TRBJ2-7, with D possibly being TRBD1 (6 bases). Germline lookup yields CDR1 MDHEN and CDR2 SYDVKM. The V end lost 7 bases, the J end lost 0 bases, and 10 bases lay between the germline ends. This CDR3 region has 13 residues.

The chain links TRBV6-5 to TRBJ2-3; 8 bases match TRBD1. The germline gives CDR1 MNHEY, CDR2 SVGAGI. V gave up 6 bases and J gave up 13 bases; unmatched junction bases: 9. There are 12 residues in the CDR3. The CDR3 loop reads CASSFGQGREYF. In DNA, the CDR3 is TGTGCCAGCAGCTTTGGACAGGGACGGGAGTATTTT.

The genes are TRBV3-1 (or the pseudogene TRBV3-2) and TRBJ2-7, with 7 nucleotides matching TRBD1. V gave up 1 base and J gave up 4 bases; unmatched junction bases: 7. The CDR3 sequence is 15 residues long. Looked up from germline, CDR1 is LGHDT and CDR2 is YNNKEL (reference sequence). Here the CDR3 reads CASSQAPTGVYEQYF. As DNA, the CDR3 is TGTGCCAGCAGCCAAGCTCCTACAGGGGTTTACGAGCAGTACTTC.

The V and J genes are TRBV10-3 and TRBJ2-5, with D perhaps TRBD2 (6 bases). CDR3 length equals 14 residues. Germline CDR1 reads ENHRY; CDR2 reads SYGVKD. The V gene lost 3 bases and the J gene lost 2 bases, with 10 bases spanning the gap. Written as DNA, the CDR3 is TGTGCCATCAGTGATTTCGGGGGACAAGAGACCCAGTACTTC. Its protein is CAISDFGGQETQYF.

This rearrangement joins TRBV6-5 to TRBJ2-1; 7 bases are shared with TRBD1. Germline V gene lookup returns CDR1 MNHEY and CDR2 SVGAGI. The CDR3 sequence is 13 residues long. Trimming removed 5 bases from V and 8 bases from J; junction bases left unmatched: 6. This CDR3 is CASSTGVRDEQFF. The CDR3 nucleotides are TGTGCCAGCAGTACAGGGGTTAGGGATGAGCAGTTCTTC.

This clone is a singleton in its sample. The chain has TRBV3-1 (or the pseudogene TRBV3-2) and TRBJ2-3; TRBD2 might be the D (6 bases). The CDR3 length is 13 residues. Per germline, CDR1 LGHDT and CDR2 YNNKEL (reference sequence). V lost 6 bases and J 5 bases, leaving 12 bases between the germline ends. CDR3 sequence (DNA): TGTGCCAGCAGTGGGAGGACGGGAGATACGCAGTATTTT. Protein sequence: CASSGRTGDTQYF.

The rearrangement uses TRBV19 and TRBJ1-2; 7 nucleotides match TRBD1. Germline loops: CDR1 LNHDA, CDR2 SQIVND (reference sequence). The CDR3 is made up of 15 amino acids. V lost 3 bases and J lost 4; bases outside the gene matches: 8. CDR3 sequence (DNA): TGTGCCAGTAGTATGGGACCGGGACAGAGCTATGGCTACACCTTC. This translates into CASSMGPGQSYGYTF.

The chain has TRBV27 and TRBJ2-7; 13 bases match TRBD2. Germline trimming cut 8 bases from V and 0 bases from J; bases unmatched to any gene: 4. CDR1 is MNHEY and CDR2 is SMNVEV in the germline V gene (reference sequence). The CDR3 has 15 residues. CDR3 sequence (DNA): TGTGCCAGCCGAACTAGCGGGAGGGCCTCCTACGAGCAGTACTTC. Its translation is CASRTSGRASYEQYF.